The clone carrying this TCR beta chain shows up as medium-sized by frequency. The target antigen is unknown. The entry originates in a study of CXCR3-negative and CXCR3-positive naive CD8 T cells. This CDR3 contains 14 residues. In preparing the TRB cDNA libraries, 5' RACE with UMI labels was used. From its re-call of the 5' RACE reads, TCRdb lists each CDR3 protein once, without DNA. Its listing shows a few thousand distinct CDR3 sequences. Study conclusions and caveats: Naive CXCR3-positive and CXCR3-negative cells shared TRBV-TRBJ usage; memory cells diverged. CXCR3-positive naive cells carried more hydrophobic TRB CDR3s than CXCR3-negative ones.

Sample: naive CXCR3+ CD8+ T cells from blood. The subset here: CD45RO-CCR7+CD27+CD95- naive CD8+ T cells expressing CXCR3 (TNR3+). This clonotype was obtained from a human donor in good health. Some clones in this sample may be carry-over from other donors' samples. The V and J genes are TRBV21-1 and TRBJ1-1; TCRdb calls TRBD1, which cannot be checked without DNA. TRBV21-1 is reported as a pseudogene. CDR3 amino acids: CASRDRGRDTEAFF.